This entry lists 20 T cell receptor beta chains sequenced from one sample in a study of T cells in Graves' hyperthyroidism and ophthalmopathy. Amplification yielded TCR beta CDR3 regions, with RNA transcripts as the source. Initially, a first-round RT-PCR of the TCR CDR3 employed the HTBI primer set. One entry per CDR3 protein, called by TCRdb with MiXCR from the multiplex PCR reads. The sample has about 400,000 distinct CDR3 sequences, 14% to 15% seen once. Specimen: blood. The receptors shown here come from a woman in her twenties or thirties with Graves' hyperthyroidism.

This clonotype has ten or more counts. The rearrangement joins TRBV12-3 or TRBV12-4 to TRBJ2-2, with D possibly being TRBD1 (6 bases). The CDR3 is made up of 16 amino acids. Trimming took off 5 bases at V and 5 bases at J, with 18 bases between the two ends. Here the CDR3 DNA reads TGTGCCAGCAGTGCCGAGTGGGGGCGTAGTACCGGGGAGCTGTTTTTT. This codes for CASSAEWGRSTGELFF.

In its sample, this clonotype was seen a few times. V is TRBV4-2 and J is TRBJ2-7; D ambiguous. The V end lost 4 bases, the J end lost 0 bases, and 13 bases lay between the germline ends. CDR3 length: 15 amino acids. Germline-derived CDR1 and CDR2 are LGHNA and YNFKEQ. The CDR3 here is CASSPTAMGSYEQYF. DNA of the CDR3: TGTGCCAGCAGCCCCACCGCAATGGGCTCCTACGAGCAGTACTTC.

This clonotype has ten or more counts. V gene TRBV7-8 combines with J gene TRBJ2-7, with TRBD1 matching 7 bases. Per the germline V gene, CDR1 is SGHVS and CDR2 is FQNEAQ. There are 13 residues in the CDR3. Trimming took 5 bases from V and 3 from J; bases not matched to a gene: 4. The CDR3, as DNA: TGTGCCAGCAGCCACAGGGGAGTCTACGAGCAGTACTTC. This codes for CASSHRGVYEQYF.

This clonotype was observed a handful of times. The gene calls are TRBV2 and TRBJ1-5; unclear D gene. The V gene's germline CDR1 is SNHLY and CDR2 FYNNEI. Trimming took 2 bases from V and 8 from J, leaving 10 bases between them. The CDR3 runs 13 residues. This chain's CDR3 is CASSEILPEPQHF. CDR3 nucleotide sequence: TGTGCCAGCAGTGAAATCCTCCCCGAGCCCCAGCATTTT.

The rearrangement joins TRBV4-1 to TRBJ2-7, with D perhaps matching TRBD1 (6 bases). Germline lookup yields CDR1 MGHRA and CDR2 YSYEKL. V dropped 3 bases and J dropped 3 bases, with 15 bases sitting between them. This CDR3 has 15 residues. The CDR3 is CASSQGAGPIYEQYF. The CDR3 DNA sequence: TGCGCCAGCAGCCAGGGGGCAGGACCAATCTACGAGCAGTACTTC.

This clonotype was seen ten or more times. The chain has TRBV5-1 and TRBJ1-1, with D unresolved. Trimming took off 4 bases at V and 0 bases at J, with 13 bases between the two ends. This CDR3 comprises 15 residues. Per the germline V gene, CDR1 is SGHRS and CDR2 is YFSETQ. This CDR3 reads CASSGDGWVNTEAFF. The CDR3 DNA reads as TGCGCCAGCAGCGGGGATGGATGGGTGAACACTGAAGCTTTCTTT.

This clonotype showed up just a few times. The V gene is TRBV6-2 or TRBV6-3, the J gene TRBJ2-7, with 12 bases lining up with TRBD2. The CDR3 is made up of 13 amino acids. Germline-derived CDR1 and CDR2 are MNHEY and SVGEGT. Unmatched junction bases numbered 6, after V lost 10 bases and J lost 5 bases. The CDR3 region is CAIRLAGEDEQYF. The CDR3 DNA is TGTGCCATCCGACTAGCGGGAGAGGACGAGCAGTACTTC.

The rearrangement uses TRBV29-1 and TRBJ2-4, with 8 bases that match TRBD1. Germline V gene lookup returns CDR1 SQVTM and CDR2 ANQGSEA. Trimming cost V 6 bases and J 3 bases; bases outside gene matches: 7. The CDR3 contains 14 residues. CDR3 region: CSVLRQGRKNIQYF. The CDR3 DNA reads as TGCAGCGTCCTAAGACAGGGGCGCAAAAACATTCAGTACTTC. Together with reference TRBV29-1 and TRBJ2-4, the CDR3 gives the full variable domain: SAVISQKPSRDICQRGTSLTIQCQVDSQVTMMFWYRQQPGQSLTLIATANQGSEATYESGFVIDKFPISRPNLTFSTLTVSNMSPEDSSIYLCSVLRQGRKNIQYFGAGTRLSVL.

This clonotype was detected many times. This rearrangement joins TRBV18 to TRBJ2-7; D not resolved. From germline, CDR1 is KGHSH and CDR2 LQKENI. V was pared by 1 base and J by 5 bases, with 6 bases between. The CDR3 length is 12 residues. CDR3 coding DNA: TGTGCCAGCTCACCACAGGGCAACGAGCAGTACTTC. Protein product: CASSPQGNEQYF.

This clonotype was detected only a few times. The chain couples TRBV7-8 to TRBJ2-4; a weak D match, TRBD1 (5 bases). CDR1 is SGHVS, CDR2 FQNEAQ, per germline. V was trimmed by 5 bases and J by 0 bases, leaving 17 bases between them. The CDR3 length is 17 residues. The CDR3 nucleotides are TGTGCCAGCAGCACTACTCAGGGCCGTCAAGCCAAAAACATTCAGTACTTC. It is translated as CASSTTQGRQAKNIQYF.

J is TRBJ2-4 and V is TRBV6-1, with D perhaps matching TRBD1 (5 bases). There are 14 residues in the CDR3. Trimming stripped 6 bases from V and 8 bases from J, with 17 bases between. Germline V gene lookup returns CDR1 MNHNS and CDR2 SASEGT. Written as DNA, the CDR3 is TGTGCCAGCAGCCTCAGGACATCGTCGGACATTCAGTACTTC. Translated, it gives CASSLRTSSDIQYF.

This clonotype has just a few counts. The DNA of the CDR3 is TGCAGTGCCCCCCATTCTAGCGGGAGTTTTCTCGAGCAGTACTTC. Its translation: CSAPHSSGSFLEQYF. The chain uses TRBV20-1 and TRBJ2-7; 10 bases map to TRBD2. Germline CDR1 DFQATT, CDR2 SNEGSKA (reference sequence). V trimming: 6 bases; J trimming: 6 bases; junction bases outside the gene matches: 14. The CDR3 totals 15 residues.

Many counts were recorded for this clonotype. The chain links TRBV20-1 to TRBJ2-3; tentative D call: TRBD1 (5 bases). This CDR3 has 15 amino acids. The ends were cut back, 0 bases at V and 5 bases at J, with 15 bases in the middle. The germline CDR1 and CDR2 sequences are DFQATT and SNEGSKA (reference sequence). CDR3 sequence (DNA): TGCAGTGCTAGAGATTATAGGGGAATGGGAGATACGCAGTATTTT. This encodes CSARDYRGMGDTQYF.

Only a few counts were recorded for this clonotype. The rearrangement uses TRBV9 and TRBJ2-1; possibly TRBD2 for D (6 bases). The germline CDR1 and CDR2 sequences are SGDLS and YYNGEE. V dropped 3 bases and J dropped 6 bases, with 22 bases sitting between them. The CDR3 extends over 17 amino acids. The CDR3 loop is CASSATDDPGGANEQFF. CDR3 nucleotide sequence: TGTGCCAGCAGCGCGACCGATGACCCGGGCGGGGCCAATGAGCAGTTCTTC.

The chain recombines TRBV12-3 or TRBV12-4 with TRBJ2-5, with 8 bases aligning to TRBD2. V trimming: 6 bases; J trimming: 4 bases; junction bases outside the gene matches: 16. The CDR3 has 17 residues. CDR3 amino acids: CASSPRASVGRVETQYF. Here the CDR3 DNA reads TGTGCCAGCAGCCCACGAGCCTCGGTCGGGAGGGTAGAGACCCAGTACTTC.

This clonotype was counted between two and nine times. This chain's CDR3 is CASSLVHIGRAETEAFF. CDR3 in DNA: TGTGCCAGCAGCTTGGTCCATATTGGCAGGGCTGAGACTGAAGCTTTCTTT. The chain couples TRBV5-6 to TRBJ1-1; possibly TRBD1 for D (5 bases). V lost 0 bases and J 5 bases, leaving 20 bases between the germline ends. The V gene's germline CDR1 is SGHDT and CDR2 YYEEEE. CDR3 length: 17 amino acids. Combining the CDR3 with reference TRBV5-6 and TRBJ1-1 gives the whole variable domain DAGVTQSPTHLIKTRGQQVTLRCSPKSGHDTVSWYQQALGQGPQFIFQYYEEEERQRGNFPDRFSGHQFPNYSSELNVNALLLGDSALYLCASSLVHIGRAETEAFFGQGTRLTVV.

The CDR3 DNA reads TGCGCCAGCAACAGGGGCCCAGCGGATCCTGGCTACACCTTC. It encodes CASNRGPADPGYTF. V is TRBV5-1 and J is TRBJ1-2; 7 nucleotides match TRBD1. Germline V gene sequence: CDR1 SGHRS, CDR2 YFSETQ. The length of the CDR3 is 14 residues. V lost 6 bases and J lost 7; bases outside the gene matches: 12.

V is TRBV9 and J is TRBJ2-3; D is unresolved. Trimming stripped 0 bases from V and 0 bases from J, with 11 bases between. CDR1 is SGDLS and CDR2 is YYNGEE in the germline V gene. The CDR3 totals 16 residues. The CDR3 sequence: CASSVAYQVSTDTQYF. CDR3 sequence (DNA): TGTGCCAGCAGCGTAGCTTATCAGGTTAGCACAGATACGCAGTATTTT.

This clonotype was detected many times. The chain couples TRBV20-1 to TRBJ2-3; 10 bases fit TRBD2. CDR3 length: 15 amino acids. The germline V gene has CDR1 DFQATT and CDR2 SNEGSKA (reference sequence). V dropped 3 bases and J dropped 6; count of bases not matched to a gene: 9. DNA for the CDR3: TGCAGTGCTAGGAAGCGGGAGGGTTCCCCGGATACGCAGTATTTT. It encodes CSARKREGSPDTQYF.

This clonotype came up a few times. This chain links TRBV5-1 with TRBJ1-1; 7 nucleotides agree with TRBD1. Germline lookup yields CDR1 SGHRS and CDR2 YFSETQ. The ends lost 4 bases at V and 7 bases at J; junction bases unmatched: 10. The CDR3 sequence is 14 residues long. The DNA for the CDR3 is TGCGCCAGCAGCCGTTCCGGGACAGTCTATGAAGCTTTCTTT. Its protein is CASSRSGTVYEAFF.